This T cell receptor beta chain was observed in a study of OX40 agonist ivuxolimab in advanced cancers. Study background: Enrolled patients in dose escalation had cancers that were hepatocellular carcinoma, melanoma, renal cell or head and neck cancer. Patients achieving partial responses numbered three: one hepatocellular carcinoma case and two cutaneous melanoma cases. Study-wide results and caveats: In CD8+ T cells, expanded clones were on average more numerous than in CD4+. Among some nonresponders, normalized T-cell clonal expansion was also low.

In the case of this clone: Its specificity is unknown.

This CDR3 has 14 amino acids. Trimming cost V 2 bases and J 0 bases, with 5 bases left between them. Germline CDR1 is SGHTA and CDR2 is FQGNSA. TCRdb's table, derived via immunoSEQ multiplex PCR, lists solely in-frame clones and lacks some. The data contain more than 80,000 clones, about nine tenths of them singletons. The chain employs TRBV7-2 and TRBJ1-3; D unresolved. This sample comprised CD4+ or CD8+ T cells sorted from blood, obtained in a trial of the OX40 agonist ivuxolimab. The sequence was obtained from an adult with an advanced solid tumor such as melanoma, head and neck, liver or kidney cancer. This chain's CDR3 is CASSLKDSGNTIYF. The CDR3 coding sequence is TGTGCCAGCAGCTTAAAGGACTCTGGAAACACCATATATTTT.